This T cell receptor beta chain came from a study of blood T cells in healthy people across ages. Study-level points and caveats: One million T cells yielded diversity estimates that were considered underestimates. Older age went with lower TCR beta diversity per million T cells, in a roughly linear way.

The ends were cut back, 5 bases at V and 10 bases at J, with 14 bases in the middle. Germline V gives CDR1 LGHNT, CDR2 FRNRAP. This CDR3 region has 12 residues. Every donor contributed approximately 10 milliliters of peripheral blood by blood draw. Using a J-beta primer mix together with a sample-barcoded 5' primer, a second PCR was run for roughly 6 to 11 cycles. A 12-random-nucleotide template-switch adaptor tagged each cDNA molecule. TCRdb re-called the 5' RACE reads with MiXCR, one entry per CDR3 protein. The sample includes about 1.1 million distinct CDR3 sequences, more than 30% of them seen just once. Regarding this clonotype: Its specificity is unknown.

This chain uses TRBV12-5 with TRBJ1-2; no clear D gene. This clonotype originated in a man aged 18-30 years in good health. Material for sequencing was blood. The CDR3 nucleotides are TGTGCTAGTGGTCCCTCGGACGGCCCCTACACCTTC. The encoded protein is CASGPSDGPYTF.